The clone carrying this TCR beta chain is classed as medium-sized. The data stem from a study of spatial heterogeneity in lung cancer. Study-level information: Beta-chain sequences consistently outnumbered alpha-chain sequences in detection.

Unique molecular identifiers tagged every individual TCR cDNA molecule. TCRdb re-derived calls from the 5' RACE reads in MiXCR, one entry per CDR3 protein. The table includes about 23,000 distinct CDR3 sequences, 4% to 5% detected once. The germline V gene has CDR1 ENHRY and CDR2 SYGVKD. The CDR3 length is 17 residues. Trimming removed 8 bases from V and 0 bases from J; junction bases left unmatched: 9. The time point denotes: sample taken at primary tumor resection. In each case, whole RNA from tumor, nontumor lung or frozen PBMC was sequenced unsorted. There were roughly 78 donors, all of them untreated patients with early-stage non-small cell lung cancer.

The source material was PBMCs, sampled at surgery. J is TRBJ2-6 and V is TRBV10-3, with TRBD1 identical over 8 bases. This sequence originates from a male donor with early-stage non-small cell lung cancer. CDR3 protein: CAIGSGTGLSGANVLTF. CDR3 DNA: TGTGCCATCGGTTCCGGGACAGGCCTCTCTGGGGCCAACGTCCTGACTTTC.